This T cell receptor beta chain was recovered during a study of regulatory T cells in long-lasting Graves disease. The ends were cut back, 2 bases at V and 1 base at J, with 17 bases in the middle. This CDR3 spans 17 amino acids. The germline gives CDR1 LNHDA, CDR2 SQIVND (reference sequence). For TCR beta, libraries came from iRepertoire HTBI primers and Arm-PCR of CDR3 regions. TCRdb called the multiplex PCR reads again in MiXCR, with one record for every CDR3 protein. The sample consists of around 450,000 distinct CDR3 sequences, 15% of them appearing once. This sample's time point: newly diagnosed GD, antithyroid drugs for less than 3 months. The TCR library used RNA extracted from PBMCs. Graves' disease diagnoses followed American Thyroid Association guidelines. Staff took around 9.7 milliliters of peripheral blood and put it into EDTA tubes. These same data were also listed under a study on T cells in Graves' hyperthyroidism and ophthalmopathy. Per that paper: First-round RT-PCR of the TCR CDR3 relied on the HTBI primer set.

The sample consisted of peripheral blood mononuclear cells (PBMCs), taken at new diagnosis, from a patient treated with antithyroid drugs. J is TRBJ1-1 and V is TRBV19; possible D gene TRBD1, 5 bases. This TCR came from a woman in her 40s with Graves disease. The CDR3 loop is CASSIPHGGAANTEAFF. The CDR3 DNA reads as TGTGCCAGTAGTATACCCCATGGCGGGGCAGCGAACACTGAAGCTTTCTTT.